This T cell receptor beta chain is drawn from a study of regulatory T cells in long-lasting Graves disease. Trimming shortened V by 2 bases and J by 0 bases, and 8 bases separated the two germline ends. The length of the CDR3 is 15 residues. CDR1 is MNHEY, CDR2 SVGAGI, per germline. Construction of the TCR beta libraries employed iRepertoire HTBI primers in conjunction with Arm-PCR of CDR3 regions. Using its own MiXCR run on the multiplex PCR reads, TCRdb lists one record per CDR3 protein. The data show a few hundred thousand distinct CDR3 sequences, around 15% seen once. As to time point: newly diagnosed GD, antithyroid drugs for less than 3 months. Generation of the TCR library employed RNA extracted from PBMCs. This sample also belongs to another study, concerning T cells in Graves' hyperthyroidism and ophthalmopathy.

The sequenced sample was peripheral blood mononuclear cells (PBMCs), obtained at new diagnosis, from a patient treated with antithyroid drugs. The V call is TRBV6-5, the J call TRBJ1-3; no definite D call. This TCR was sampled from a woman aged 50 to 60 with Graves disease. The CDR3 here is CASSYSRYSGNTIYF. The DNA of the CDR3 is TGTGCCAGCAGTTACAGCCGCTACTCTGGAAACACCATATATTTT.